The following is a TCR beta chain sequence with its context. Only in-frame clones appear in the TCRdb table, and some are missing; sequencing was by immunoSEQ multiplex PCR. The sample lists over 200,000 clones, about 90% occurring once. The sample is drawn from a study of blood T cell repertoires in COVID-19. Trimming stripped 5 bases from V and 2 bases from J, with 18 bases between. This CDR3 comprises 17 residues. Germline CDR1 SGHAT, CDR2 FQNNGV. The specimen was PBMCs or T cells enriched from blood (not recorded which). The source is a woman aged 45-60 years in a cohort exposed to, infected with or recovered from COVID-19 (not recorded which). The chain links TRBV11-2 to TRBJ1-4, with D possibly being TRBD1 (6 bases). CDR3 in DNA: TGTGCCAGCAGCGCCCAACCATACAGGGTTACTAATGAAAAACTGTTTTTT. Residues: CASSAQPYRVTNEKLFF.